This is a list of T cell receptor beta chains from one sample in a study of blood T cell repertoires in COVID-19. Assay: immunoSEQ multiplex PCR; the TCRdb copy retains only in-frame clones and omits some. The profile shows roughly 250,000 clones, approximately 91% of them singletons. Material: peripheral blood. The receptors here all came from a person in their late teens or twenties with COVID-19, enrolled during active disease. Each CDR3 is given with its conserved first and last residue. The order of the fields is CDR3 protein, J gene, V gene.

CDR3aa: CATSDPTLTGEETQYF; j_gene: TRBJ2-5; v_gene: TRBV24-1
CDR3aa: CSVLWGADTQYF; j_gene: TRBJ2-3; v_gene: TRBV29-1
CDR3aa: CASSQETTGYNSPLHF; j_gene: TRBJ1-6; v_gene: TRBV3-1/TRBV3-2
CDR3aa: CASSLAVAYEQYF; j_gene: TRBJ2-7; v_gene: TRBV11-1
CDR3aa: CASSLGGGAGETQYF; j_gene: TRBJ2-5; v_gene: TRBV5-1
CDR3aa: CASRGGPGNTIYF; j_gene: TRBJ1-3; v_gene: TRBV9
CDR3aa: CASSRLTSQNTGELFF; j_gene: TRBJ2-2; v_gene: TRBV9
CDR3aa: CASSEQGGGEKLFF; j_gene: TRBJ1-4; v_gene: TRBV6-1
CDR3aa: CATLRTGGTEAFF; j_gene: TRBJ1-1; v_gene: TRBV27
CDR3aa: CASSGPSGVGVSYEQYF; j_gene: TRBJ2-7; v_gene: TRBV25-1
CDR3aa: CSVSGTASGNTIYF; j_gene: TRBJ1-3; v_gene: TRBV29-1
CDR3aa: CASSPRTRTDTQYF; j_gene: TRBJ2-3; v_gene: TRBV9
CDR3aa: CASSQVGTGEDTEAFF; j_gene: TRBJ1-1; v_gene: TRBV3-1/TRBV3-2
CDR3aa: CASSSTDRGANSPLHF; j_gene: TRBJ1-6; v_gene: TRBV27
CDR3aa: CASSFDSSSYNSPLHF; j_gene: TRBJ1-6; v_gene: TRBV5-6
CDR3aa: CASSLRQGAGNTEAFF; j_gene: TRBJ1-1; v_gene: TRBV28
CDR3aa: CASSPYGTDTQYF; j_gene: TRBJ2-3; v_gene: TRBV6-6
CDR3aa: CASSERSGRRTYNEQFF; j_gene: TRBJ2-1; v_gene: TRBV6-1
CDR3aa: CASSEQGGGQYF; j_gene: TRBJ2-4; v_gene: TRBV2
CDR3aa: CASKRGINEKLFF; j_gene: TRBJ1-4; v_gene: TRBV10-2
CDR3aa: CASSLNYGYTF; j_gene: TRBJ1-2; v_gene: TRBV28
CDR3aa: CASGRDSYSPLHF; j_gene: TRBJ1-6; v_gene: TRBV9
CDR3aa: CASSIPRQGYQPQHF; j_gene: TRBJ1-5; v_gene: TRBV19
CDR3aa: CATCFSPREAGGENTEAFF; j_gene: TRBJ1-1; v_gene: TRBV4-1
CDR3aa: CASSFGQNTEAFF; j_gene: TRBJ1-1; v_gene: TRBV27
CDR3aa: CASSQDEGGSYGYTF; j_gene: TRBJ1-2; v_gene: TRBV4-2
CDR3aa: CASSFGRGQGAHEQYF; j_gene: TRBJ2-7; v_gene: TRBV28
CDR3aa: CASSEEGQGGEAFF; j_gene: TRBJ1-1; v_gene: TRBV2
CDR3aa: CASSFRVQNEQFF; j_gene: TRBJ2-1; v_gene: TRBV27
CDR3aa: CASSFRDRLNTEAFF; j_gene: TRBJ1-1; v_gene: TRBV5-4
CDR3aa: CASSQKQLNEKLFF; j_gene: TRBJ1-4; v_gene: TRBV4-1
CDR3aa: CASSLEAGTDTQYF; j_gene: TRBJ2-3; v_gene: TRBV5-1
CDR3aa: CASSARQALPYEQYF; j_gene: TRBJ2-7; v_gene: TRBV3-1/TRBV3-2
CDR3aa: CASSRPGDSDTQYF; j_gene: TRBJ2-3; v_gene: TRBV19
CDR3aa: CASSIRGEQYF; j_gene: TRBJ2-7; v_gene: TRBV19
CDR3aa: CASRGSDYGYTF; j_gene: TRBJ1-2; v_gene: TRBV5-1
CDR3aa: CASRRTVWNEQFF; j_gene: TRBJ2-1; v_gene: TRBV6-5
CDR3aa: CASSLTREETQYF; j_gene: TRBJ2-5; v_gene: TRBV7-3
CDR3aa: CATSEGDYGNTIYF; j_gene: TRBJ1-3; v_gene: TRBV15
CDR3aa: CASSQWLAGADEQFF; j_gene: TRBJ2-1; v_gene: TRBV3-1/TRBV3-2
CDR3aa: CASSQVDRVLAGANVLTF; j_gene: TRBJ2-6; v_gene: TRBV4-1
CDR3aa: CASSQGGSNYEQYF; j_gene: TRBJ2-7; v_gene: TRBV3-1/TRBV3-2
CDR3aa: CASSLRLAGGSDTQYF; j_gene: TRBJ2-3; v_gene: TRBV7-2
CDR3aa: CASSRGNYGYTF; j_gene: TRBJ1-2; v_gene: TRBV6-5
CDR3aa: CASTLYPVDSSIYGYTF; j_gene: TRBJ1-2; v_gene: TRBV5-6
CDR3aa: CASSLTSGSSYEQYF; j_gene: TRBJ2-7; v_gene: TRBV5-1
CDR3aa: CASSTGAGYTDTQYF; j_gene: TRBJ2-3; v_gene: TRBV5-1
CDR3aa: CASSVEGALDQPQHF; j_gene: TRBJ1-5; v_gene: TRBV9
CDR3aa: CASSLNRYNEQFF; j_gene: TRBJ2-1; v_gene: TRBV11-3
CDR3aa: CASSKSRDRNEQYF; j_gene: TRBJ2-7; v_gene: TRBV10-2
CDR3aa: CASSQWDTGGLYTQYF; j_gene: TRBJ2-3; v_gene: TRBV23-1
CDR3aa: CASSRGLMSGIGDTGELFF; j_gene: TRBJ2-2; v_gene: TRBV4-3
CDR3aa: CASSIQTSDYTDTQYF; j_gene: TRBJ2-3; v_gene: TRBV9